This TCR beta chain comes out of a study of T-cell memory formation after mild COVID-19. General study results and limits: Confirmation was lacking for SARS-CoV-2 specificity of second-wave clones that peaked on day 37.

The V gene lost 1 base and the J gene lost 8 bases, with 17 bases spanning the gap. The CDR3 contains 15 residues. CDR1 is SGHTA and CDR2 is FQGNSA in the germline V gene. TCRdb reprocessed the 5' RACE reads via MiXCR and lists one record per CDR3 protein. This table has 390,000 or so distinct CDR3 sequences, 15% to 20% appearing once. This clonotype has a handful of counts. Its antigen is currently unknown. The origin of this receptor is a man between 18 and 35 years old who had mild COVID-19 (a few samples of this study predate the infection). Cell type and time point are not known. Sequenced material: PBMCs or a T cell subset sorted from them (not recorded which). The rearrangement joins TRBV7-2 to TRBJ1-2; D is ambiguous. In nucleotides, the CDR3 is TGTGCCAGCAGCTTAGTATTGGCGATTGATGGGGGCTACACCTTC. Translating it yields CASSLVLAIDGGYTF.